The clone carrying this T cell receptor beta chain occurred once. The data are from a study of blood T cell repertoires in COVID-19. Study as a whole: The analysed material was cDNA or gDNA that came from T cells, B-cell-depleted T cells, or PBMCs.

The CDR3 loop spans 16 amino acids. V lost 3 bases and J lost 0, with 12 bases in between. Germline V lookup: CDR1 KGHSH, CDR2 LQKENI. Authors' methods: Quantification of nucleated cells was approximated via reference gene primer amplification. Using immunoSEQ multiplex PCR, the repertoire was profiled, and TCRdb retains in-frame clones only, with some absent. V, J and clone size were drawn from that table, and D and trimming were deduced from the DNA. The sample carries tens of thousands of clones, approximately 79% recorded once. V is TRBV18 and J is TRBJ1-3, with no clear D. The sequenced material came from peripheral blood. This receptor was identified in a man in his 60s with active or convalescent COVID-19. CDR3: CASSPSPIPSGNTIYF. DNA of the CDR3: TGTGCCAGCTCACCGAGTCCGATACCCTCTGGAAACACCATATATTTT.